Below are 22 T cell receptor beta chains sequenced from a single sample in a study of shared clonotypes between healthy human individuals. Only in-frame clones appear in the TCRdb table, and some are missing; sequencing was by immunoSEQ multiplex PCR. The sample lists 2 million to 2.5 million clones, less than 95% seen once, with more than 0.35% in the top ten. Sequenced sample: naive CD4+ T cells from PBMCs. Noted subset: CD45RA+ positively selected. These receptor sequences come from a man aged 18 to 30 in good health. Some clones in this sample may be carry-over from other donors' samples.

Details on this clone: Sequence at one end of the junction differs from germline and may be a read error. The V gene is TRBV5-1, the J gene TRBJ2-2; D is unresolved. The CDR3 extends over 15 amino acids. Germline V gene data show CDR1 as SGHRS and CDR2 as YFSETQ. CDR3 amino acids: CASRLGNSNTGELFF. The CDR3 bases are TGCGCCAGCAGATTGGGCAATTCGAACACCGGGGAGCTGTTTTTT.

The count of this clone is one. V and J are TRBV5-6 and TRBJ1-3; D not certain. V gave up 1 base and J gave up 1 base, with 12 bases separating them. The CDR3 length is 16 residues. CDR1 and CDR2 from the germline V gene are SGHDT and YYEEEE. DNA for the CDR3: TGTGCCAGCAGCTTGTGGCGACGGTTGTCTGGAAACACCATATATTTT. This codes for CASSLWRRLSGNTIYF.

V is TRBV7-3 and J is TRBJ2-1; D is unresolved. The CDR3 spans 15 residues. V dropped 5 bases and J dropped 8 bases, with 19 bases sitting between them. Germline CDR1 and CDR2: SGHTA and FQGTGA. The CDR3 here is CASSPSLAGVDEQFF. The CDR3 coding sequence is TGTGCCAGCAGCCCAAGCCTGGCAGGAGTCGATGAGCAGTTCTTC.

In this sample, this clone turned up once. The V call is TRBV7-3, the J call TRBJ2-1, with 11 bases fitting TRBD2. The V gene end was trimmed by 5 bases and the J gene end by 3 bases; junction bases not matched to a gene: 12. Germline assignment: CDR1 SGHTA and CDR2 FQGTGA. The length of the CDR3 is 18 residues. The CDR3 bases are TGTGCCAGCAGCCCCCAAACCGGACTAGCGGGCCACTACAATGAGCAGTTCTTC. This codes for CASSPQTGLAGHYNEQFF. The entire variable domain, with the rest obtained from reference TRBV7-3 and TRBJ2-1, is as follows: GAGVSQTPSNKVTEKGKYVELRCDPISGHTALYWYRQSLGQGPEFLIYFQGTGAADDSGLPNDRFFAVRPEGSVSTLKIQRTERGDSAVYLCASSPQTGLAGHYNEQFFGPGTRLTVL.

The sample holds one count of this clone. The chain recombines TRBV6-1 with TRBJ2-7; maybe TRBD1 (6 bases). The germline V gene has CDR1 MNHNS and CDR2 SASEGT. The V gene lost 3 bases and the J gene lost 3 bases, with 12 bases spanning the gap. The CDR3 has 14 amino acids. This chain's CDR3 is CASSESGTLYEQYF. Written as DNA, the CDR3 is TGTGCCAGCAGTGAGTCGGGGACACTCTACGAGCAGTACTTC.

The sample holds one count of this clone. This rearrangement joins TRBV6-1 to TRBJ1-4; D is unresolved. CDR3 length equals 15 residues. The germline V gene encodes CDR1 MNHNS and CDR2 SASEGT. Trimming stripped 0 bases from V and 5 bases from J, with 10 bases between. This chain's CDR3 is CASSEAPRPNEKLFF. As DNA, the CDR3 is TGTGCCAGCAGTGAAGCGCCCCGCCCAAATGAAAAACTGTTTTTT.

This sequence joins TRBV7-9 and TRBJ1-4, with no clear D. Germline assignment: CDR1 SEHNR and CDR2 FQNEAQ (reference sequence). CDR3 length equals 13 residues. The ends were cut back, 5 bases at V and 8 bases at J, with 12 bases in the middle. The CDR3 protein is CASSPELGEKLFF. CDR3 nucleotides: TGTGCCAGCAGCCCAGAGCTTGGAGAAAAACTGTTTTTT.

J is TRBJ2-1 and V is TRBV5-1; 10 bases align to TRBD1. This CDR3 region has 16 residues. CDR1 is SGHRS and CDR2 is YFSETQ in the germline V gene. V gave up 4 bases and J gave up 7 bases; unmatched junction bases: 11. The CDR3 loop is CASSPPGQGIINEQFF. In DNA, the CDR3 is TGCGCCAGCAGCCCCCCGGGACAGGGGATCATTAATGAGCAGTTCTTC.

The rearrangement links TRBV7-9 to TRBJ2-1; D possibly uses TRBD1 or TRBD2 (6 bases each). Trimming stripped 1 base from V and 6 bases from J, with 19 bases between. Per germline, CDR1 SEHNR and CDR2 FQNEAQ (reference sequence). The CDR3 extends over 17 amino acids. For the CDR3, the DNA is TGTGCCAGCAGCTTAGGGGGGGCACTGGTTTCGGGCAATGAGCAGTTCTTC. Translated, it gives CASSLGGALVSGNEQFF.

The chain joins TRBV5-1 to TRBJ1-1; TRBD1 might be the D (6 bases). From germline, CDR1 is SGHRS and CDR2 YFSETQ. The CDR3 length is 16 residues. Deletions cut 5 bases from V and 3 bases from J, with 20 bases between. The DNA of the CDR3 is TGCGCCAGCAGTCGTCCAGAAGGGGGAGTCTACACTGAAGCTTTCTTT. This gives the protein CASSRPEGGVYTEAFF.

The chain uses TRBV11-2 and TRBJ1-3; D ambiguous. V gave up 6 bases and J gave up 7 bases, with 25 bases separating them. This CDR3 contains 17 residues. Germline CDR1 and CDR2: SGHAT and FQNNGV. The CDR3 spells CASSPARGRPLDNTIYF. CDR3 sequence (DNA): TGTGCCAGCAGTCCGGCCCGCGGGCGACCTCTGGATAACACCATATATTTT.

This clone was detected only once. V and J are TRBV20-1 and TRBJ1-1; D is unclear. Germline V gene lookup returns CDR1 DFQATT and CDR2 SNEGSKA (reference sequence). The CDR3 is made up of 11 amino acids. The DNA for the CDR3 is TGCAGAAAGCAGACGAACACTGAAGCTTTCTTT. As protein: CRKQTNTEAFF.

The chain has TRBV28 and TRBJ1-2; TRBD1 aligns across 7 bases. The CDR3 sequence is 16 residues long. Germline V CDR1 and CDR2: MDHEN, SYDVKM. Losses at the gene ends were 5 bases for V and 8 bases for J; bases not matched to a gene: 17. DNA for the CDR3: TGTGCCAGCAGTCTGCCTAGGACAGGTCCCTCCTTAGGCTACACCTTC. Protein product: CASSLPRTGPSLGYTF.

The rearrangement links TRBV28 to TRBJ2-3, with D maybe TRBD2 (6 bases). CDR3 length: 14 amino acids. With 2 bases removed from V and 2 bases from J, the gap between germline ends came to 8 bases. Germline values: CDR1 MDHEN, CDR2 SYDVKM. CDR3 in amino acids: CASSLAGYTDTQYF. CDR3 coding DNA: TGTGCCAGCAGTTTAGCGGGGTACACAGATACGCAGTATTTT.

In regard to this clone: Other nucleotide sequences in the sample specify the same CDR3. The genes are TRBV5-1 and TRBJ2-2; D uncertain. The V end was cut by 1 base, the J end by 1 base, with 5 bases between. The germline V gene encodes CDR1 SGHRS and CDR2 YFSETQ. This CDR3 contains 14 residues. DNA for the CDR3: TGCGCCAGCAGCTTGTTACAGAACACCGGGGAGCTGTTTTTT. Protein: CASSLLQNTGELFF.

DNA for the CDR3: TGTGCCAGCAGTTTCGGGACAGGAGGCTACGAGCAGTACTTC. This sequence encodes CASSFGTGGYEQYF. The chain recombines TRBV6-1 with TRBJ2-7, with 8 bases matching TRBD1. Trimming took 5 bases from V and 3 from J; bases not matched to a gene: 6. Germline CDR1 and CDR2: MNHNS and SASEGT. CDR3 size: 14 residues.

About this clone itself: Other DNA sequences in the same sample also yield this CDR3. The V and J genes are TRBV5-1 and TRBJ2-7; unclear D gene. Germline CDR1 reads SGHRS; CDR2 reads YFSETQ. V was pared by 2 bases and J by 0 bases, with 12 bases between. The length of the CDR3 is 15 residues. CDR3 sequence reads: CASSFSSGGSYEQYF. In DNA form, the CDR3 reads TGCGCCAGCAGCTTTTCTTCGGGTGGCTCCTACGAGCAGTACTTC.

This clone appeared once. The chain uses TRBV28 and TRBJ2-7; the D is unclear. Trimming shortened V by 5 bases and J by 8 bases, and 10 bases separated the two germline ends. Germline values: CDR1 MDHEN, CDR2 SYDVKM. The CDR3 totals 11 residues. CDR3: CASSNPEKQYF. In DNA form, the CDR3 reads TGTGCCAGCAGTAACCCAGAGAAGCAGTACTTC.

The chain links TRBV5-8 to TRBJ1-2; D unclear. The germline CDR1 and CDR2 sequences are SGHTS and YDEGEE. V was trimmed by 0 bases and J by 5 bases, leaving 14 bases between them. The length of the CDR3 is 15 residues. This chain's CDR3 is CASSLGLGIVYGYTF. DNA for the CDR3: TGTGCCAGCAGCTTGGGGTTGGGGATCGTTTATGGCTACACCTTC.

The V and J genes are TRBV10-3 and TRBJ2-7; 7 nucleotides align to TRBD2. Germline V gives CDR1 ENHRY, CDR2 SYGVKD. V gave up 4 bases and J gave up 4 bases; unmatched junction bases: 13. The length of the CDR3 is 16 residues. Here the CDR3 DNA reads TGTGCCATCAGTGTTCTCGGGACTACCCACTCTTACGAGCAGTACTTC. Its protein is CAISVLGTTHSYEQYF.

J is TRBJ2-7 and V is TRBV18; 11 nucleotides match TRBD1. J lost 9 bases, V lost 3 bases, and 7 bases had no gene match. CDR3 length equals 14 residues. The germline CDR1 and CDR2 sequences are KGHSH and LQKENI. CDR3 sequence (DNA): TGTGCCAGCTCACCCGCGGACAGGGGGCCTGGGCAGTACTTC. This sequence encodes CASSPADRGPGQYF.

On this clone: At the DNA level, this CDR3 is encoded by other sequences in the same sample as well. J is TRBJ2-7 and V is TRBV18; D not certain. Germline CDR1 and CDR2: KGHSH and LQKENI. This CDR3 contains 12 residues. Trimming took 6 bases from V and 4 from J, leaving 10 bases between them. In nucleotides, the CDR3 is TGTGCCAGCTCGCTAACAGAGTACGAGCAGTACTTC. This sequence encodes CASSLTEYEQYF.